These 5 T cell receptor beta chains share one sample of origin, sequenced in a study of shared clonotypes between healthy human individuals. Assay: immunoSEQ multiplex PCR; the TCRdb copy retains only in-frame clones and omits some. The sample consists of over a million clones, 60% to 80% of them appearing once. Sequencing used memory CD4+ T cells sorted from blood. Subset described: CD45RA-negative fraction. The receptors were sampled from a man younger than 30 in good health.

This clone occurred a few times. The chain couples TRBV7-2 to TRBJ1-1; no firm D call. The CDR3 loop spans 15 amino acids. Germline CDR1 is SGHTA and CDR2 is FQGNSA. V dropped 5 bases and J dropped 0 bases, with 13 bases sitting between them. The CDR3 coding sequence is TGTGCCAGCAGCCTTCACGCCCCTCTGAACACTGAAGCTTTCTTT. This gives the protein CASSLHAPLNTEAFF.

The CDR3 DNA reads TGTGCCTGGAGTGTCCCCAATACGGCTGAGCAGTTCTTC. It encodes CAWSVPNTAEQFF. The chain has TRBV30 and TRBJ2-1, with D uncertain. Per germline, CDR1 GTSNPN and CDR2 SVGIG (reference sequence). V was pared by 0 bases and J by 9 bases, with 12 bases between. The CDR3 has 13 amino acids. Variable domain in full (rest from reference TRBV30 and TRBJ2-1): SQTIHQWPATLVQPVGSPLSLECTVEGTSNPNLYWYRQAAGRGLQLLFYSVGIGQISSEVPQNLSASRPQDRQFILSSKKLLLSDSGFYLCAWSVPNTAEQFFGPGTRLTVL.

The chain has TRBV2 and TRBJ2-5; no reliable D call. The germline V gene encodes CDR1 SNHLY and CDR2 FYNNEI. The CDR3 consists of 11 residues. V lost 3 bases, J lost 9 bases, and 8 bases lay in between. CDR3 sequence reads: CASSDGRAQYF. CDR3 DNA sequence: TGTGCCAGCAGTGATGGAAGGGCCCAGTACTTC.

The chain employs TRBV19 and TRBJ1-5; no clear D gene. The germline V and J ends were trimmed by 1 base and 7 bases, with 8 bases remaining between them. The germline CDR1 and CDR2 sequences are LNHDA and SQIVND (reference sequence). The CDR3 extends over 13 amino acids. DNA of the CDR3: TGTGCCAGTAGTATAGGAGCACACCAGCCCCAGCATTTT. It yields the protein CASSIGAHQPQHF.

The chain links TRBV11-2 to TRBJ1-4, with 7 bases matching TRBD1. Germline values: CDR1 SGHAT, CDR2 FQNNGV. There are 15 residues in the CDR3. V lost 5 bases and J lost 6; bases outside the gene matches: 9. CDR3 coding DNA: TGTGCCAGCAGCCCCTCTATCAGGGGGGATGAAAAACTGTTTTTT. It encodes CASSPSIRGDEKLFF.